This passage covers 21 T cell receptor beta chains from one sample sequenced in a study of radiation and T cells in renal cell carcinoma. This table comes from immunoSEQ multiplex PCR, and its TCRdb copy is limited to in-frame clones, with some not included. The sample has approximately 90,000 clones, 85% seen once. Described time point: blood 4 weeks post-SBRT, at nephrectomy. As for treatment: 15 Gy SBRT to primary tumor, nephrectomy 4 weeks later. This specimen was blood, taken from a patient whose treatment included radiotherapy and nephrectomy. The receptors come from a man between 50 and 59 years old with renal cell carcinoma.

The V gene is TRBV15, the J gene TRBJ1-1, with D hard to call. The CDR3 runs 13 residues. V lost 2 bases and J 6 bases, leaving 10 bases between the germline ends. Germline CDR1 reads LNHNV; CDR2 reads YYDKDF (reference sequence). This CDR3 reads CATSRLADAEAFF. CDR3 nucleotide sequence: TGTGCCACCAGCAGATTAGCAGACGCTGAAGCTTTCTTT.

The genes are TRBV18 and TRBJ2-2; D gene unclear. The V end was cut by 0 bases, the J end by 0 bases, with 11 bases between. The CDR3 consists of 17 residues. Germline values: CDR1 KGHSH, CDR2 LQKENI. CDR3 loop: CASSPPNPLTNTGELFF. In nucleotides, the CDR3 is TGTGCCAGCTCACCACCCAACCCATTAACGAACACCGGGGAGCTGTTTTTT.

V gene TRBV7-9 combines with J gene TRBJ1-3; the D is unclear. Per the germline V gene, CDR1 is SEHNR and CDR2 is FQNEAQ (reference sequence). V was trimmed by 5 bases and J by 2 bases, leaving 13 bases between them. CDR3 length equals 15 residues. The CDR3 DNA is TGTGCCAGCAGCCCAGTAGTGCTAGCTGGAAACACCATATATTTT. Protein: CASSPVVLAGNTIYF.

The chain combines TRBV6-1 with TRBJ2-1; the D is unclear. The length of the CDR3 is 11 residues. CDR1 and CDR2 from the germline V gene are MNHNS and SASEGT. The germline V and J ends were trimmed by 3 bases and 7 bases, with 4 bases remaining between them. CDR3: CASSELNEQFF. CDR3 bases: TGTGCCAGCAGTGAGCTTAATGAGCAGTTCTTC.

The chain has TRBV7-2 and TRBJ1-6; D perhaps matches TRBD1 (5 bases). Trimming took 5 bases from V and 0 from J, leaving 11 bases between them. Germline values: CDR1 SGHTA, CDR2 FQGNSA. The CDR3 totals 16 residues. The CDR3 DNA reads TGTGCCAGCAGCCAAGTTGGGGGCTCCTATAATTCACCCCTCCACTTT. Translated, it gives CASSQVGGSYNSPLHF.

V is TRBV5-1 and J is TRBJ2-7; 7 bases agree with TRBD1. V shed 2 bases, J shed 2 bases, and the junction held 7 bases outside the gene matches. Germline V gives CDR1 SGHRS, CDR2 YFSETQ. This CDR3 has 15 residues. CDR3 sequence: CASSLSKGATYEQYF. CDR3 sequence (DNA): TGCGCCAGCAGCTTATCGAAGGGGGCAACCTACGAGCAGTACTTC.

The chain combines TRBV30 with TRBJ2-7; D unclear. Germline V lookup: CDR1 GTSNPN, CDR2 SVGIG (reference sequence). V was cut by 2 bases and J by 3 bases, with 11 bases left in between. This CDR3 is built from 13 residues. The CDR3 DNA sequence: TGTGCCTGGAGTAGAGGTGCCTTCTACGAGCAGTACTTC. This gives the protein CAWSRGAFYEQYF.

The chain joins TRBV19 to TRBJ2-3; 10 bases map to TRBD2. The CDR3 is 17 residues long. The germline V gene has CDR1 LNHDA and CDR2 SQIVND (reference sequence). The V and J ends lost 0 bases and 3 bases, in that order; junction bases with no gene match: 6. CDR3 in amino acids: CASSIDLLAGVTDTQYF. The DNA of the CDR3 is TGTGCCAGTAGTATAGATCTGCTAGCGGGAGTGACAGATACGCAGTATTTT.

The J gene is TRBJ1-5, the V gene TRBV7-9; a weak D match, TRBD1 (5 bases). This CDR3 spans 16 amino acids. V lost 3 bases, J lost 1 base, and 13 bases lay in between. Germline CDR1 and CDR2: SEHNR and FQNEAQ (reference sequence). The CDR3 DNA is TGTGCCAGCAGCTTTGGGGGGTCTAACAGCAATCAGCCCCAGCATTTT. Amino acids: CASSFGGSNSNQPQHF.

The chain combines TRBV2 with TRBJ1-1, with D possibly being TRBD1 (5 bases). Germline assignment: CDR1 SNHLY and CDR2 FYNNEI. The CDR3 length is 14 residues. Between the trimmed V and J ends, which lost 4 bases and 3 bases, there was a span of 12 bases. The CDR3 DNA reads as TGTGCCAGCAGTGGGGGCGAGAGGTACACTGAAGCTTTCTTT. Translated, it gives CASSGGERYTEAFF.

This chain connects TRBV6-6 to TRBJ2-5; 12 nucleotides agree with TRBD2. The ends lost 2 bases at V and 3 bases at J; junction bases unmatched: 4. Germline CDR1 reads MNHNY; CDR2 reads SVGAGI (reference sequence). The CDR3 spans 16 residues. In DNA form, the CDR3 reads TGTGCCAGCAGTTACCTCCGACTAGCGGGGGAAGAGACCCAGTACTTC. Translated: CASSYLRLAGEETQYF.

V usage is TRBV5-6 and J usage is TRBJ2-5; tentatively, D is TRBD1 (5 bases). Gene TRBJ2-7 matches the end of the DNA better, so the J call may be wrong. This CDR3 is built from 13 residues. The germline CDR1 and CDR2 sequences are SGHDT and YYEEEE. CDR3 bases: TGTGCCAGCAGCTTACAGGTACCCTACGAGCAGTACTTC. Translating gives CASSLQVPYEQYF.

The chain is built from TRBV5-1 and TRBJ2-3, with unresolved D. Germline lookup yields CDR1 SGHRS and CDR2 YFSETQ. The ends were cut back, 4 bases at V and 1 base at J, with 10 bases in the middle. The CDR3 consists of 14 residues. In DNA, the CDR3 is TGCGCCAGCAGCACCGGTCAGGGCACAGATACGCAGTATTTT. It translates to CASSTGQGTDTQYF.

The chain carries TRBV19 and TRBJ1-2, with 10 positions matching TRBD1. The trim removed 7 bases at V and 4 bases at J, leaving 12 bases unmatched. The CDR3 is 16 residues long. The V gene's germline CDR1 is LNHDA and CDR2 SQIVND (reference sequence). In DNA, the CDR3 is TGTGCCAGTAAAAGGCCGGACAGGGGGTTTCTCTATGGCTACACCTTC. Translating gives CASKRPDRGFLYGYTF. The variable domain in full, with the rest retrieved from reference TRBV19 and TRBJ1-2, is DGGITQSPKYLFRKEGQNVTLSCEQNLNHDAMYWYRQDPGQGLRLIYYSQIVNDFQKGDIAEGYSVSREKKESFPLTVTSAQKNPTAFYLCASKRPDRGFLYGYTFGSGTRLTVV.

This clone was seen only once. CDR3: CASQEGQASRGYTF. The CDR3 DNA reads as TGTGCCAGCCAAGAGGGACAGGCTTCGAGAGGCTACACCTTC. V usage is TRBV6-1 and J usage is TRBJ1-2; 8 bases line up with TRBD1. CDR1 is MNHNS, CDR2 SASEGT, per germline. Trimming took 8 bases from V and 8 from J; bases not matched to a gene: 13. CDR3 size: 14 residues.

The chain combines TRBV11-2 with TRBJ1-5, with D possibly matching TRBD1 (6 bases). This CDR3 is 16 amino acids long. V lost 0 bases, J lost 7 bases, and 16 bases lay in between. Germline loops: CDR1 SGHAT, CDR2 FQNNGV. Written as DNA, the CDR3 is TGTGCCAGCAGCTTAGATCGGGGGACGGGGGCACAGCCCCAGCATTTT. As protein: CASSLDRGTGAQPQHF.

This chain connects TRBV7-2 to TRBJ2-3; weak D call: TRBD2 (5 bases). Trimming took 6 bases from V and 2 from J, leaving 12 bases between them. The germline V gene encodes CDR1 SGHTA and CDR2 FQGNSA. CDR3 length: 14 amino acids. The CDR3 coding sequence is TGTGCCAGCAGTCGACGGGGAAACACAGATACGCAGTATTTT. Translated: CASSRRGNTDTQYF. The full variable domain, completed using reference TRBV7-2 and TRBJ2-3, is GAGVSQSPSNKVTEKGKDVELRCDPISGHTALYWYRQSLGQGLEFLIYFQGNSAPDKSGLPSDRFSAERTGGSVSTLTIQRTQQEDSAVYLCASSRRGNTDTQYFGPGTRLTVL.

This clone was found once. CDR3 nucleotide sequence: TGTGCCAGCAGCCCCCGACGACTCCAAGAGACCCAGTACTTC. Amino acids: CASSPRRLQETQYF. The V and J genes are TRBV13 and TRBJ2-5; D remains ambiguous. In germline, CDR1 is PRHDT, CDR2 FYEKMQ (reference sequence). This CDR3 spans 14 amino acids. The V end lost 5 bases, the J end lost 1 base, and 11 bases lay between the germline ends.

This chain connects TRBV7-2 to TRBJ2-1; no clear D gene. CDR3 length equals 11 residues. Germline V gene sequence: CDR1 SGHTA, CDR2 FQGNSA. Trimming cost V 5 bases and J 8 bases, with 7 bases left between them. CDR3 sequence reads: CASSPTDEQFF. CDR3 coding DNA: TGTGCCAGCAGCCCGACTGATGAGCAGTTCTTC.

V and J are TRBV11-2 and TRBJ2-3; no reliable D call. Looked up from germline, CDR1 is SGHAT and CDR2 is FQNNGV. Trimming shortened V by 5 bases and J by 3 bases, and 6 bases separated the two germline ends. CDR3 length equals 12 residues. In DNA, the CDR3 is TGTGCCAGCAGCGCCCGTACAGATACGCAGTATTTT. Residues: CASSARTDTQYF. Complete variable domain (other parts from reference TRBV11-2 and TRBJ2-3): EAGVAQSPRYKIIEKRQSVAFWCNPISGHATLYWYQQILGQGPKLLIQFQNNGVVDDSQLPKDRFSAERLKGVDSTLKIQPAKLEDSAVYLCASSARTDTQYFGPGTRLTVL.

This chain uses TRBV9 with TRBJ1-2, with D perhaps matching TRBD1 (5 bases). The CDR3 runs to 15 residues. The V gene lost 0 bases and the J gene lost 5 bases, with 14 bases spanning the gap. The germline V gene has CDR1 SGDLS and CDR2 YYNGEE. This chain's CDR3 is CASSVGPGGQYGYTF. CDR3 nucleotides: TGTGCCAGCAGCGTAGGTCCCGGGGGTCAATATGGCTACACCTTC.